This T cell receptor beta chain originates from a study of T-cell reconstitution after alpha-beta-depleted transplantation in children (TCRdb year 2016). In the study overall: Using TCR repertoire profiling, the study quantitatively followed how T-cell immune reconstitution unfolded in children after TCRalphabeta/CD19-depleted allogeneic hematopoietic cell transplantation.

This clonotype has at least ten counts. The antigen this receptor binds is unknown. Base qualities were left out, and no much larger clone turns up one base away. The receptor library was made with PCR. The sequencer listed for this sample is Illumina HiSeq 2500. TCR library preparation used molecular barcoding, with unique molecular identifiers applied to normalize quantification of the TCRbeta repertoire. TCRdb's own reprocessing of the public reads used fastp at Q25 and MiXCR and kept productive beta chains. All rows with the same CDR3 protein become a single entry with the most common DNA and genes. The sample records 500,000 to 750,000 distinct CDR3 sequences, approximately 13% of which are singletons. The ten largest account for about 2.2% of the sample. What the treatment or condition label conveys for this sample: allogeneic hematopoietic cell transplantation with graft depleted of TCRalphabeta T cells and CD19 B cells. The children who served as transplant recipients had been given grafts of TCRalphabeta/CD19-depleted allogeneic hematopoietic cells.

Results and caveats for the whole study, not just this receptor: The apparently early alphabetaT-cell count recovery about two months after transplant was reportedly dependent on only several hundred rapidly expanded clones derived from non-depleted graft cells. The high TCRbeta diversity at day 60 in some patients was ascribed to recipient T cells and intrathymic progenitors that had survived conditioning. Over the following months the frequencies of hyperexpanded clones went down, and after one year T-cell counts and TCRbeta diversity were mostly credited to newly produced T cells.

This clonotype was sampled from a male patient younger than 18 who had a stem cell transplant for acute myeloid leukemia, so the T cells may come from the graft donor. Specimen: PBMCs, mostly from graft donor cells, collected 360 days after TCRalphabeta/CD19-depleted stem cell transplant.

The sequenced DNA: TGCAGCGTGAAAAGGACTAGCGGGAACACCTACGAGCAGTACTTC. Protein translation: CSVKRTSGNTYEQYF. The chain is encoded by TRBV29-1 joined to TRBJ2-7; 12 central nucleotides agree with TRBD2. Here V drops 6 bases and J drops 2 bases, and the junction holds 8 bases not matched to any gene. The CDR3 measures 15 amino acids from cysteine to phenylalanine. Of all the DNA, just the CDR3 is kept, 45 bases in frame from base 1. From a lookup of the germline V gene, CDR1 and CDR2 are SQVTM and ANQGSEA.